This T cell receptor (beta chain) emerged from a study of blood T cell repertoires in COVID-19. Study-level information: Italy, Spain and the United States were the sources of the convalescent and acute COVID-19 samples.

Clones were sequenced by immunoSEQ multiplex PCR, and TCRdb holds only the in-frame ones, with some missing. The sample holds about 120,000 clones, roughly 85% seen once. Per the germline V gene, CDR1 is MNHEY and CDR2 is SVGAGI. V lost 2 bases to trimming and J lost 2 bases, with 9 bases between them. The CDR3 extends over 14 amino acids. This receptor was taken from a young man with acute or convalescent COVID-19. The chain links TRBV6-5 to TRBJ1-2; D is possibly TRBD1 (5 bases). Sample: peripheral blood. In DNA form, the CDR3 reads TGTGCCAGCAGTTACGCGGGGCGAAACTATGGCTACACCTTC. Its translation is CASSYAGRNYGYTF.